The 13 T cell receptor beta chains listed next were all sequenced from one sample in a study of identifying expanded T cells in peripheral blood. The table came from immunoSEQ multiplex PCR; TCRdb's copy has only in-frame clones and leaves some out. The table records about 100,000 clones, roughly 90% of them present only once. The sequenced sample was blood. These receptors all come from a person between 18 and 75 years old in good health.

This clone was found once. The chain couples TRBV9 to TRBJ2-2, with D possibly TRBD2 on 7 matching bases. Germline V gives CDR1 SGDLS, CDR2 YYNGEE. This CDR3 is 17 amino acids long. The ends were cut back, 1 base at V and 5 bases at J, with 18 bases in the middle. The CDR3 bases are TGTGCCAGCAGCGTAACGGCTCCGGGGGGCTTAACCGGGGAGCTGTTTTTT. Translated, it gives CASSVTAPGGLTGELFF. The full variable domain, completed using reference TRBV9 and TRBJ2-2, is DSGVTQTPKHLITATGQRVTLRCSPRSGDLSVYWYQQSLDQGLQFLIQYYNGEERAKGNILERFSAQQFPDLHSELNLSSLELGDSALYFCASSVTAPGGLTGELFFGEGSRLTVL.

The rearrangement joins TRBV2 to TRBJ1-2, with 7 bases identical to TRBD1. V trimming: 6 bases; J trimming: 4 bases; junction bases outside the gene matches: 11. The length of the CDR3 is 15 residues. Germline V lookup: CDR1 SNHLY, CDR2 FYNNEI. This chain's CDR3 is CASRREQGTAYGYTF. CDR3 in DNA: TGTGCCAGCAGACGGGAACAGGGGACGGCCTATGGCTACACCTTC.

This clone was recorded only once. This chain links TRBV7-9 with TRBJ2-3; D is ambiguous. This CDR3 has 13 residues. From germline, CDR1 is SEHNR and CDR2 FQNEAQ (reference sequence). The ends were cut back, 1 base at V and 6 bases at J, with 8 bases in the middle. Written as DNA, the CDR3 is TGTGCCAGCAGCTTAGGGCCACTGGATACGCAGTATTTT. Translating it yields CASSLGPLDTQYF.

This clone has only a few counts. The gene calls are TRBV5-4 and TRBJ2-5; TRBD1 aligns across 7 bases. V shed 4 bases and J 2 bases; nucleotides not matched to a gene: 2. The CDR3 loop spans 13 amino acids. Germline V lookup: CDR1 SGHNT, CDR2 YYREEE (reference sequence). The CDR3 nucleotides read TGTGCCAGCAGCCCGGGACAGCAAGAGACCCAGTACTTC. Its translation is CASSPGQQETQYF.

V gene TRBV5-4 combines with J gene TRBJ2-5; TRBD2 might be the D (7 bases). V was shortened by 6 bases and J by 5 bases, with 17 bases between the two germline ends. The CDR3 is 14 residues long. Germline V gene sequence: CDR1 SGHNT, CDR2 YYREEE (reference sequence). The CDR3 nucleotides read TGTGCCAGCACCATGGGGGGGCCTGGGGAGACCCAGTACTTC. Translated: CASTMGGPGETQYF.

V is TRBV10-3 and J is TRBJ1-5; D is ambiguous. The CDR3 spans 13 residues. V dropped 6 bases and J dropped 0 bases, with 6 bases sitting between them. Germline CDR1 is ENHRY and CDR2 is SYGVKD. The CDR3 region is CAIRQNSNQPQHF. The CDR3 DNA is TGTGCCATCAGACAGAATAGCAATCAGCCCCAGCATTTT.

The J gene is TRBJ2-2, the V gene TRBV4-3, with 12 bases identical to TRBD2. CDR3 length equals 17 residues. Germline-derived CDR1 and CDR2 are LGHNA and YSLEER. Trimming cost V 1 base and J 4 bases; bases outside gene matches: 4. This CDR3 is CASSQGGLAGPTGELFF. CDR3 DNA: TGCGCCAGCAGCCAAGGGGGACTAGCGGGTCCCACCGGGGAGCTGTTTTTT.

V and J are TRBV25-1 and TRBJ2-1; 7 positions match TRBD1. The V gene end was trimmed by 0 bases and the J gene end by 9 bases; junction bases not matched to a gene: 2. This CDR3 has 13 residues. CDR1 is MGHDK, CDR2 SYGVNS, per germline. CDR3 protein: CASSEYTGVEQFF. Written as DNA, the CDR3 is TGTGCCAGCAGTGAATATACAGGGGTTGAGCAGTTCTTC. The full variable domain, rest sourced from reference TRBV25-1 and TRBJ2-1, is EADIYQTPRYLVIGTGKKITLECSQTMGHDKMYWYQQDPGMELHLIHYSYGVNSTEKGDLSSESTVSRIRTEHFPLTLESARPSHTSQYLCASSEYTGVEQFFGPGTRLTVL.

The rearrangement uses TRBV9 and TRBJ2-3; 10 bases fit TRBD2. The trim removed 3 bases at V and 2 bases at J, leaving 9 bases unmatched. Germline lookup yields CDR1 SGDLS and CDR2 YYNGEE. The CDR3 contains 17 residues. The CDR3 loop is CASSALAGGRVTDTQYF. CDR3 sequence (DNA): TGTGCCAGCAGCGCCTTAGCGGGAGGTCGGGTCACAGATACGCAGTATTTT.

V gene TRBV15 combines with J gene TRBJ1-3, with D unresolved. The CDR3 extends over 15 amino acids. Germline V gene sequence: CDR1 LNHNV, CDR2 YYDKDF (reference sequence). V was pared by 0 bases and J by 3 bases, with 9 bases between. CDR3 sequence: CATSRDRVGGNTIYF. The CDR3 DNA is TGTGCCACCAGCAGAGATCGGGTGGGTGGAAACACCATATATTTT.

The chain carries TRBV7-2 and TRBJ2-7; no reliable D call. Germline CDR1 is SGHTA and CDR2 is FQGNSA. The CDR3 contains 12 residues. Trimming removed 0 bases from V and 6 bases from J, with 6 bases in between. The CDR3, as DNA: TGTGCCAGCAGCTTAGCGGACCGCGAGCAGTACTTC. Encoded protein: CASSLADREQYF.

The chain recombines TRBV11-2 with TRBJ1-4; D is perhaps TRBD1 (6 bases). This CDR3 spans 14 amino acids. Germline V lookup: CDR1 SGHAT, CDR2 FQNNGV. V was shortened by 3 bases and J by 7 bases, with 12 bases between the two germline ends. CDR3 in amino acids: CASSLTGAAEKLFF. In DNA form, the CDR3 reads TGTGCCAGCAGCTTGACAGGTGCGGCTGAAAAACTGTTTTTT.

The J gene is TRBJ2-5, the V gene TRBV11-3; 10 nucleotides align to TRBD2. V shed 5 bases and J 1 base; nucleotides not matched to a gene: 4. This CDR3 comprises 15 residues. In germline, CDR1 is SGHNT, CDR2 YENEEA. CDR3 region: CASSPGTSAQETQYF. CDR3 DNA: TGTGCCAGCAGCCCAGGGACTAGCGCCCAAGAGACCCAGTACTTC.